This T cell receptor beta chain was captured in a study of circulating CD8 cells and anti-PD-1 response in melanoma. Overall study results and limits: Peptide assays on expanded sorted subsets replaced tumor-based reactivity testing. At M1, fewer than 8% of TRB clonotypes appeared in multiple subsets.

From live CD3+CD8+TCRalphabeta+ cells, four PD-1 and/or TIGIT subsets were sorted. Each library started from roughly 15 ng of total RNA using the QIAseq Immune Repertoire TCR panel. TCRdb used MiXCR to reprocess the reads, holding one entry per CDR3 protein. The repertoire holds some 890 distinct CDR3 sequences, with approximately 9.1% as singletons. Unmatched junction bases numbered 4, after V lost 5 bases and J lost 8 bases. CDR3 length: 15 amino acids. Per germline, CDR1 SSHAT and CDR2 FNYEAQ (reference sequence). This clonotype rates as medium-sized. Antigen specificity is unknown. This chain connects TRBV7-7 to TRBJ2-1, with 15 nucleotides matching TRBD2. The sample was CD8+ T cells from PBMCs, taken at baseline or after one month of anti-PD-1 therapy (not recorded which). This TCR was sampled from a human donor with melanoma. The CDR3 nucleotides read TGTGCCAGCAGCCTCGGGACTAGCGGGGGGCATGAGCAGTTCTTC. Amino acid sequence: CASSLGTSGGHEQFF.